A single sample gave rise to the 24 T cell receptor beta chains below, sequenced in a study of cytotoxic CD8 clonotypes in ibrutinib-treated CLL. Profiling relied on immunoSEQ multiplex PCR, and the TCRdb table lists in-frame clones only, not all of them. The profile shows over 200,000 clones, around 75% of them singletons. The specimen comprised PBMCs, sampled after 12 months of ibrutinib treatment. The receptors come from a human donor with chronic lymphocytic leukemia.

The chain recombines TRBV9 with TRBJ1-6; D might be TRBD1 (6 bases). Trimming left V 6 bases short and J 10 bases short, with 17 bases between. The CDR3 contains 14 residues. Germline V gives CDR1 SGDLS, CDR2 YYNGEE. CDR3: CASTYRVSGSPLHF. CDR3 bases: TGTGCCAGCACCTACAGGGTTTCGGGGTCACCCCTCCACTTT.

This clone was observed a few times. This chain connects TRBV19 to TRBJ1-3; D uncertain. Trimming removed 3 bases from V and 0 bases from J, with 9 bases in between. The CDR3 sequence is 15 residues long. CDR1 and CDR2 from the germline V gene are LNHDA and SQIVND (reference sequence). CDR3 protein: CASSMRQNSGNTIYF. CDR3 nucleotide sequence: TGTGCCAGTAGTATGCGGCAGAACTCTGGAAACACCATATATTTT.

This chain links TRBV28 with TRBJ2-7; tentative D call: TRBD2 (5 bases). This CDR3 is 13 amino acids long. The V and J ends lost 3 bases and 7 bases respectively, with 13 bases between them. Germline CDR1 and CDR2: MDHEN and SYDVKM. The CDR3 DNA reads as TGTGCCAGCAGTTTGGAGGTACCCTTGGAGCAGTACTTC. This sequence encodes CASSLEVPLEQYF.

Only one count was recorded for this clone. CDR3 bases: TGTGCCAGCAGTCGACAGGTCCAAGAGACCCAGTACTTC. Encoded protein: CASSRQVQETQYF. J is TRBJ2-5 and V is TRBV6-5; weak D call: TRBD1 (6 bases). CDR3 length: 13 amino acids. CDR1 is MNHEY, CDR2 SVGAGI, per germline. V was trimmed by 5 bases and J by 1 base, leaving 8 bases between them.

The chain has TRBV7-9 and TRBJ1-1; TRBD1 matches at 10 bases. J lost 10 bases, V lost 5 bases, and 7 bases had no gene match. Germline CDR1 SEHNR, CDR2 FQNEAQ (reference sequence). The CDR3 loop spans 13 amino acids. The CDR3 DNA sequence: TGTGCCAGCAGCCTAGGGACAGGGGATCGAGCTTTCTTT. This encodes CASSLGTGDRAFF.

The chain is built from TRBV19 and TRBJ2-2, with 7 bases that match TRBD1. Trimming at V came to 6 bases and at J to 6 bases, leaving 1 base not matched to a gene. Germline V CDR1 and CDR2: LNHDA, SQIVND (reference sequence). This CDR3 comprises 12 residues. The CDR3 DNA reads TGTGCCAGTAGCCAGGGGGCCGGGGAGCTGTTTTTT. This encodes CASSQGAGELFF. The complete variable domain, with remaining parts taken from reference TRBV19 and TRBJ2-2, reads DGGITQSPKYLFRKEGQNVTLSCEQNLNHDAMYWYRQDPGQGLRLIYYSQIVNDFQKGDIAEGYSVSREKKESFPLTVTSAQKNPTAFYLCASSQGAGELFFGEGSRLTVL.

The rearrangement uses TRBV9 and TRBJ2-1, with D perhaps TRBD2 (6 bases). The CDR3 length is 16 residues. Trimming cost V 4 bases and J 3 bases, with 17 bases left between them. The germline CDR1 and CDR2 sequences are SGDLS and YYNGEE. For the CDR3, the DNA is TGTGCCAGCAGCCCCAAGGGGAGGAGGGACTACAATGAGCAGTTCTTC. It translates to CASSPKGRRDYNEQFF.

This clone was recorded once. V gene TRBV6-5 combines with J gene TRBJ2-5; no clear D. V lost 6 bases and J 3 bases, leaving 14 bases between the germline ends. The CDR3 is 14 residues long. CDR1 and CDR2 from the germline V gene are MNHEY and SVGAGI. CDR3 nucleotide sequence: TGTGCCAGCAGCCGACTGCGAAATAAAGAGACCCAGTACTTC. It encodes CASSRLRNKETQYF.

This clone has just a few counts. The V and J genes are TRBV4-1 and TRBJ1-4, with 9 bases fitting TRBD1. Germline lookup yields CDR1 MGHRA and CDR2 YSYEKL. V lost 1 base and J lost 4; bases outside the gene matches: 4. The CDR3 extends over 16 amino acids. CDR3 coding DNA: TGCGCCAGCAGCCAAGTCCCGGGACAGGGTAATGAAAAACTGTTTTTT. Translation: CASSQVPGQGNEKLFF.

The CDR3 DNA reads as TGTGCCAGCAGCCCTCGCGCCGGTGCAGGGCATAGGGAGCAGTACTTC. Residues: CASSPRAGAGHREQYF. V and J are TRBV7-3 and TRBJ2-7; D is perhaps TRBD1 (5 bases). V shed 5 bases and J shed 7 bases, with 24 bases lying between them. CDR1 is SGHTA and CDR2 is FQGTGA in the germline V gene. This CDR3 contains 16 residues.

The DNA for the CDR3 is TGTGCCAGCAGCCCGGGACAGGGAGGAACTGAAGCTTTCTTT. It codes for CASSPGQGGTEAFF. The V call is TRBV7-2, the J call TRBJ1-1, with 9 bases identical to TRBD1. Germline V lookup: CDR1 SGHTA, CDR2 FQGNSA. V was pared by 5 bases and J by 5 bases, with 6 bases of the junction left unmatched. This CDR3 is 14 amino acids long.

Only a few counts were recorded for this clone. One junction end disagrees with the germline gene, perhaps due to a read error. This chain links TRBV7-7 with TRBJ2-2; D may be TRBD1 (5 bases). Germline CDR1 is SSHAT and CDR2 is FNYEAQ (reference sequence). The CDR3 spans 16 residues. This chain's CDR3 is CASSLASVGLTGELFF. CDR3 coding DNA: TGTGCTAGCAGCTTAGCTTCGGTGGGGCTCACCGGGGAGCTGTTTTTT. Combining the CDR3 with reference TRBV7-7 and TRBJ2-2 gives the whole variable domain GAGVSQSPRYKVTKRGQDVTLRCDPISSHATLYWYQQALGQGPEFLTYFNYEAQPDKSGLPSDRFSAERPEGSISTLTIQRTEQRDSAMYRCASSLASVGLTGELFFGEGSRLTVL.

The chain carries TRBV5-1 and TRBJ2-7; 7 bases line up with TRBD2. The CDR3 length is 14 residues. V lost 4 bases to trimming and J lost 4 bases; unmatched junction nucleotides: 8. The V gene's germline CDR1 is SGHRS and CDR2 YFSETQ. Here the CDR3 reads CASSSEWRGYEQYF. The CDR3 region has the DNA TGCGCCAGCAGCAGTGAGTGGCGGGGGTACGAGCAGTACTTC.

In this sample, this clone turned up once. This chain uses TRBV13 with TRBJ2-6, with D possibly matching TRBD1 (5 bases). CDR3 length: 16 amino acids. V lost 8 bases and J lost 0, with 14 bases in between. The germline gives CDR1 PRHDT, CDR2 FYEKMQ (reference sequence). CDR3 nucleotides: TGTGCCAGCTACAGGACCGCTAGCTCTGGGGCCAACGTCCTGACTTTC. Encoded protein: CASYRTASSGANVLTF.

This clone was observed a handful of times. This chain uses TRBV27 with TRBJ1-2; 8 bases agree with TRBD1. The CDR3 has 17 residues. Unmatched junction bases numbered 17, after V lost 3 bases and J lost 8 bases. The germline V gene has CDR1 MNHEY and CDR2 SMNVEV (reference sequence). The CDR3 DNA reads as TGTGCCAGCAGTTTTGATCCCGCAGGGGGCTTGATAGGGGGCTACACCTTC. As protein: CASSFDPAGGLIGGYTF.

J is TRBJ1-1 and V is TRBV2; unclear D gene. The V end lost 4 bases, the J end lost 1 base, and 10 bases lay between the germline ends. Germline V gene lookup returns CDR1 SNHLY and CDR2 FYNNEI. The CDR3 extends over 14 amino acids. The CDR3 region is CASSGSYRNTEAFF. DNA of the CDR3: TGTGCCAGCAGTGGGTCGTACAGGAACACTGAAGCTTTCTTT.

This chain connects TRBV7-9 to TRBJ2-7, with 8 positions matching TRBD1. The CDR3 is 16 residues long. V dropped 3 bases and J dropped 7; count of bases not matched to a gene: 14. Germline values: CDR1 SEHNR, CDR2 FQNEAQ (reference sequence). The CDR3: CASSLGDRKAWKEQYF. Written as DNA, the CDR3 is TGTGCCAGCAGCTTGGGGGACAGGAAGGCCTGGAAGGAGCAGTACTTC.

The CDR3 protein is CASTPGGSGNTEAFF. CDR3 bases: TGTGCCAGCACCCCTGGGGGGTCGGGGAACACTGAAGCTTTCTTT. The chain links TRBV9 to TRBJ1-1, with a weak D call TRBD1 (5 bases). Trimming took 6 bases from V and 1 from J, leaving 16 bases between them. CDR1 and CDR2 from the germline V gene are SGDLS and YYNGEE. CDR3 length equals 15 residues.

This clone was detected only a few times. This sequence joins TRBV5-1 and TRBJ2-7, with D perhaps TRBD1 (6 bases). Germline CDR1 reads SGHRS; CDR2 reads YFSETQ. The CDR3 sequence is 16 residues long. V lost 0 bases to trimming and J lost 2 bases, with 15 bases between them. The CDR3 nucleotides are TGCGCCAGCAGCTTGGCGGCAGGGGTCCTAACCTACGAGCAGTACTTC. Its protein product is CASSLAAGVLTYEQYF.

V is TRBV29-1 and J is TRBJ1-2; TRBD1 is a possible D gene (6 bases). CDR1 and CDR2 (germline): SQVTM, ANQGSEA. V shed 7 bases and J shed 5 bases, with 20 bases lying between them. The CDR3 loop spans 14 amino acids. The CDR3 nucleotides are TGCAGCGCTCTCCAGGGGCCTCTAGTATATGGCTACACCTTC. It codes for CSALQGPLVYGYTF. The full variable domain, in which reference TRBV29-1 and TRBJ1-2 provide the parts outside the CDR3, is SAVISQKPSRDICQRGTSLTIQCQVDSQVTMMFWYRQQPGQSLTLIATANQGSEATYESGFVIDKFPISRPNLTFSTLTVSNMSPEDSSIYLCSALQGPLVYGYTFGSGTRLTVV.

The chain has TRBV4-3 and TRBJ2-1; unclear D gene. Trimming took off 0 bases at V and 0 bases at J, with 12 bases between the two ends. In germline, CDR1 is LGHNA, CDR2 YSLEER. CDR3 length equals 17 residues. CDR3 amino acids: CASSQDPPAYSYNEQFF. In nucleotides, the CDR3 is TGCGCCAGCAGCCAAGACCCCCCGGCCTACTCCTACAATGAGCAGTTCTTC.

The chain couples TRBV28 to TRBJ2-5, with unresolved D. This CDR3 contains 15 residues. Germline CDR1 reads MDHEN; CDR2 reads SYDVKM. The V end was cut by 3 bases, the J end by 5 bases, with 16 bases between. In DNA, the CDR3 is TGTGCCAGCAGTTTCGCCCTTCGGACGGTTGAGACCCAGTACTTC. It is translated as CASSFALRTVETQYF.

This clone showed up just a few times. The rearrangement uses TRBV27 and TRBJ2-7; tentative D call: TRBD2 (6 bases). The CDR3 runs to 15 residues. CDR1 is MNHEY, CDR2 SMNVEV, per germline (reference sequence). Between the trimmed V and J ends, which lost 6 bases and 2 bases, there was a span of 17 bases. In nucleotides, the CDR3 is TGTGCCAGCAGGCCCCTCGGCGGGGTCACCTACGAGCAGTACTTC. Protein: CASRPLGGVTYEQYF.

The V call is TRBV5-1, the J call TRBJ1-1; D remains ambiguous. In germline, CDR1 is SGHRS, CDR2 YFSETQ. The CDR3 is 13 amino acids. The V gene lost 0 bases and the J gene lost 4 bases, with 7 bases spanning the gap. CDR3 loop: CASSLAAGTEAFF. As DNA, the CDR3 is TGCGCCAGCAGCTTGGCCGCCGGCACTGAAGCTTTCTTT.